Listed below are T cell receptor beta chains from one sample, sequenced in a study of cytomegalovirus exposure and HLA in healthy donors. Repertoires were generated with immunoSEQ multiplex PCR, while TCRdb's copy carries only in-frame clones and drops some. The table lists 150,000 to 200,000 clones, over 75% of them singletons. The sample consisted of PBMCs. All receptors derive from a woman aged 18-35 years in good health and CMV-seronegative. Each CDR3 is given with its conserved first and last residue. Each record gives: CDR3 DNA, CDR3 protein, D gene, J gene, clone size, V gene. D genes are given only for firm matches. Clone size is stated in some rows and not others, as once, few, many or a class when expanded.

CDR3 DNA: TGCGCCAGCAGATACCTAGCGGGAGGCACCGGGGAGCTGTTTTTT; CDR3 protein: CASRYLAGGTGELFF; D gene: TRBD2; J gene: TRBJ2-2; clone size: -; V gene: TRBV5-1
CDR3 DNA: TGTGCCGGGGAGGCGGGGGCCTACAATGAGCAGTTCTTC; CDR3 protein: CAGEAGAYNEQFF; D gene: TRBD2; J gene: TRBJ2-1; clone size: -; V gene: TRBV6-1
CDR3 DNA: TGTGCCACCAGCAGAGAGAAATGGCTAGCGCGAGCGGATACGCAGTATTTT; CDR3 protein: CATSREKWLARADTQYF; D gene: -; J gene: TRBJ2-3; clone size: -; V gene: TRBV15
CDR3 DNA: TGTGCCAGCAGCCCCGGGACTAGCGGGGGGGCCCCGCAGGAGACCCAGTACTTC; CDR3 protein: CASSPGTSGGAPQETQYF; D gene: TRBD2; J gene: TRBJ2-5; clone size: -; V gene: TRBV7-7
CDR3 DNA: TGCGCCAGCAGCCAGGTTGGGGCAGGGGCGAGATATGGCTACACCTTC; CDR3 protein: CASSQVGAGARYGYTF; D gene: -; J gene: TRBJ1-2; clone size: -; V gene: TRBV4-1
CDR3 DNA: TGCGCCAGCAGCTCCCGGGGAGGAGACCCTGAAGCTTTCTTT; CDR3 protein: CASSSRGGDPEAFF; D gene: -; J gene: TRBJ1-1; clone size: -; V gene: TRBV5-1
CDR3 DNA: TGTGCCAGCAGCTTAAGGGGGCGCGACACAGATACGCAGTATTTT; CDR3 protein: CASSLRGRDTDTQYF; D gene: TRBD1; J gene: TRBJ2-3; clone size: -; V gene: TRBV13
CDR3 DNA: TGTGCCAGCAGCTTAGTGGACGGGGAAGGCGAGCAGTACTTC; CDR3 protein: CASSLVDGEGEQYF; D gene: -; J gene: TRBJ2-7; clone size: -; V gene: TRBV13
CDR3 DNA: TGCGCCAGCAGCCGTACGACAGGGACCGAACGGTACTTC; CDR3 protein: CASSRTTGTERYF; D gene: TRBD1; J gene: TRBJ2-7; clone size: once; V gene: TRBV5-1
CDR3 DNA: TGTGCCAGCAGGGAGCGGGAGGGCTACAATGAGCAGTTCTTC; CDR3 protein: CASREREGYNEQFF; D gene: TRBD2; J gene: TRBJ2-1; clone size: -; V gene: TRBV28
CDR3 DNA: TGTGCCAGCAGTCCCCCTAGCGTCCAAGAGACCCAGTACTTC; CDR3 protein: CASSPPSVQETQYF; D gene: -; J gene: TRBJ2-5; clone size: -; V gene: TRBV2
CDR3 DNA: TGTGCCAGCAGTACTGGGGGGACAGGGGGCCCCGGCGAGCAGTACTTC; CDR3 protein: CASSTGGTGGPGEQYF; D gene: TRBD1; J gene: TRBJ2-7; clone size: -; V gene: TRBV7-3
CDR3 DNA: TGTGCCAGCAGTGAGTGGGACAGCGTCCCCTACGAGCAGTACTTC; CDR3 protein: CASSEWDSVPYEQYF; D gene: TRBD1; J gene: TRBJ2-7; clone size: -; V gene: TRBV6-1
CDR3 DNA: TGTGCCAGTAGGCCGGGGGGGACAGGGGGAACCTACGAGCAGTACTTC; CDR3 protein: CASRPGGTGGTYEQYF; D gene: TRBD1; J gene: TRBJ2-7; clone size: -; V gene: TRBV19
CDR3 DNA: TGCGCCAGCAGCCGGCAGGGAATGAACACTGAAGCTTTCTTT; CDR3 protein: CASSRQGMNTEAFF; D gene: -; J gene: TRBJ1-1; clone size: -; V gene: TRBV23-1
CDR3 DNA: TGTGCCACCAGCCGACCGCGGGGGGGTGGATCACCCCTCCACTTT; CDR3 protein: CATSRPRGGGSPLHF; D gene: -; J gene: TRBJ1-6; clone size: -; V gene: TRBV15
CDR3 DNA: TGTGCCAGCGGCACAGGGACAGATGGCTCTGGAAACACCATATATTTT; CDR3 protein: CASGTGTDGSGNTIYF; D gene: TRBD1; J gene: TRBJ1-3; clone size: -; V gene: TRBV5-6
CDR3 DNA: TGTGCCAGCAGCCGAAGGGCTAGCGGGGAAACAGCCGGGGAGCTGTTTTTT; CDR3 protein: CASSRRASGETAGELFF; D gene: TRBD2; J gene: TRBJ2-2; clone size: once; V gene: TRBV4-2
CDR3 DNA: TGTGCCAGCAGTGAAGGGATTTCGGGGTGGTCTACTAATGAAAAACTGTTTTTT; CDR3 protein: CASSEGISGWSTNEKLFF; D gene: -; J gene: TRBJ1-4; clone size: -; V gene: TRBV6-1
CDR3 DNA: TGTGCCAGCAGCGTAGGACTGTTTTCCAACGAGCAGTACTTC; CDR3 protein: CASSVGLFSNEQYF; D gene: -; J gene: TRBJ2-7; clone size: -; V gene: TRBV7-8
CDR3 DNA: TGTGCCAGCAGTACCTCTAATGCAGGGAACACTGAAGCTTTCTTT; CDR3 protein: CASSTSNAGNTEAFF; D gene: -; J gene: TRBJ1-1; clone size: medium-sized; V gene: TRBV2
CDR3 DNA: TGTGCCAGCAGCGCCGCGGGGCTGAACACTGAAGCTTTCTTT; CDR3 protein: CASSAAGLNTEAFF; D gene: -; J gene: TRBJ1-1; clone size: once; V gene: TRBV9
CDR3 DNA: TGTGCCAGCAGGCGGACAGAAAACACTGAAGCTTTCTTT; CDR3 protein: CASRRTENTEAFF; D gene: -; J gene: TRBJ1-1; clone size: -; V gene: TRBV25-1
CDR3 DNA: TGTGCTAGTGGTTCGGCCAGACACTCTGAAGCTTTCTTT; CDR3 protein: CASGSARHSEAFF; D gene: -; J gene: TRBJ1-1; clone size: -; V gene: TRBV12-5
CDR3 DNA: TGTGCCAGTAGAGGACAGGGGCTCGAGGCCCAGCATTTT; CDR3 protein: CASRGQGLEAQHF; D gene: TRBD1; J gene: TRBJ1-5; clone size: -; V gene: TRBV19
CDR3 DNA: TGTGCCAGCAGACCAGGGGCTAGCGGGGACTACGAGCAGTACTTC; CDR3 protein: CASRPGASGDYEQYF; D gene: TRBD2; J gene: TRBJ2-7; clone size: -; V gene: TRBV28
CDR3 DNA: TGCGCCAGCAGCTTGGGGGACAGCTCTGGAAACACCATATATTTT; CDR3 protein: CASSLGDSSGNTIYF; D gene: TRBD1; J gene: TRBJ1-3; clone size: -; V gene: TRBV5-1
CDR3 DNA: TGTGCCAGCAGCACCACTCTCCAGCGGGGGGGCATCACAGATACGCAGTATTTT; CDR3 protein: CASSTTLQRGGITDTQYF; D gene: TRBD2; J gene: TRBJ2-3; clone size: -; V gene: TRBV7-9